The clone carrying this T cell receptor beta chain was seen a single time. These data belong to a study of shared clonotypes between healthy human individuals. The data were produced by immunoSEQ multiplex PCR, yet TCRdb's version contains in-frame clones alone and is incomplete. The sample shows roughly 500,000 clones, around 79% of them seen only once. The V gene's germline CDR1 is SGHRS and CDR2 YFSETQ. This CDR3 has 15 amino acids. Trimming removed 2 bases at V and 2 bases at J, with 11 bases between. The sample comprised PBMCs. This clonotype was obtained from a woman between 40 and 50 years old in good health. Some clones in this sample may be carry-over from other donors' samples. This chain links TRBV5-1 with TRBJ2-1; no definite D call. CDR3 region: CASSFESAAYNEQFF. As DNA, the CDR3 is TGCGCCAGCAGCTTCGAATCGGCCGCCTACAATGAGCAGTTCTTC.